This passage covers 16 T cell receptor beta chains from one sample sequenced in a study of blood T cell repertoires in COVID-19 (dated by TCRdb to about 2020). The library came from the immunoSEQ multiplex PCR assay. TCRdb retrieved this table from immuneACCESS and kept in-frame rearrangements only. Not all clones are present; in checked studies, unresolved V genes account for under half, and no reason is known for the remainder. A total of about 30,000 clones appear in this sample, 88% of them only once. 11% to 15% of the sample is in the top ten clones. The sample was peripheral blood. The receptors stem from a man aged 60 to 69 with active COVID-19.

The V call is TRBV28, the J call TRBJ1-6; D gene unclear. This CDR3 comprises 18 residues. CDR1 MDHEN and CDR2 SYDVKM come from the germline V gene. Trimming stripped 3 bases from V and 9 bases from J, with 24 bases between. The CDR3 sequence: CASSFNSPFTAGGSPLHF. In DNA, the CDR3 is TGTGCCAGCAGTTTCAACAGTCCTTTCACCGCCGGAGGTTCACCCCTCCACTTT.

V gene TRBV4-1 combines with J gene TRBJ1-1; 7 nucleotides align to TRBD1. Trimming removed 1 base from V and 7 bases from J; junction bases left unmatched: 9. This CDR3 region has 15 residues. Per germline, CDR1 MGHRA and CDR2 YSYEKL. CDR3 in amino acids: CASSQAPQGQVEAFF. DNA of the CDR3: TGCGCCAGCAGCCAAGCCCCCCAAGGACAGGTTGAAGCTTTCTTT.

The chain couples TRBV7-2 to TRBJ2-1; TRBD2 matches 7 bases. The CDR3 extends over 13 amino acids. J gave up 8 bases and V 3 bases, and 4 bases lay outside the gene matches. Germline-derived CDR1 and CDR2 are SGHTA and FQGNSA. The CDR3 reads CASSLGRGYEQFF. In nucleotides, the CDR3 is TGTGCCAGCAGCTTGGGGCGGGGGTATGAGCAGTTCTTC.

The rearrangement links TRBV7-9 to TRBJ2-5; 16 bases match TRBD2. The germline CDR1 and CDR2 sequences are SEHNR and FQNEAQ (reference sequence). The CDR3 is 16 amino acids. Trimming at V came to 0 bases and at J to 5 bases, leaving 0 bases not matched to a gene. The DNA for the CDR3 is TGTGCCAGCAGCTTAGCGGGACTAGCGGGAGGGGAGACCCAGTACTTC. It specifies CASSLAGLAGGETQYF.

The chain recombines TRBV7-2 with TRBJ2-7; tentative D call: TRBD1 (6 bases). The germline gives CDR1 SGHTA, CDR2 FQGNSA. V lost 5 bases, J lost 1 base, and 9 bases lay in between. This CDR3 contains 13 residues. The CDR3 is CASSQRGSYEQYF. For the CDR3, the DNA is TGTGCCAGCAGCCAAAGGGGGTCCTACGAGCAGTACTTC.

This clone was seen a few times. The DNA for the CDR3 is TGCGCCAGCAGCCAAGAACTAGCGGGAGGATACGAGCAGTACTTC. Its protein product is CASSQELAGGYEQYF. The chain has TRBV4-1 and TRBJ2-7; TRBD2 matches at 12 bases. Germline CDR1 is MGHRA and CDR2 is YSYEKL. V lost 0 bases to trimming and J lost 4 bases; unmatched junction nucleotides: 1. The CDR3 is made up of 15 amino acids.

J is TRBJ2-5 and V is TRBV30; TRBD1 matches 11 bases. The germline gives CDR1 GTSNPN, CDR2 SVGIG (reference sequence). The V gene end was trimmed by 5 bases and the J gene end by 5 bases; junction bases not matched to a gene: 1. There are 12 residues in the CDR3. The CDR3 here is CAWGTGGETQYF. CDR3 bases: TGTGCCTGGGGGACAGGGGGGGAGACCCAGTACTTC.

The J gene is TRBJ2-6, the V gene TRBV11-2; TRBD1 agrees at 8 bases. CDR1 SGHAT and CDR2 FQNNGV come from the germline V gene. This CDR3 contains 16 residues. V trimming: 4 bases; J trimming: 2 bases; junction bases outside the gene matches: 4. DNA of the CDR3: TGTGCCAGCAGCTCGCTACAGGGGGCTGGGGCCAACGTCCTGACTTTC. Translation: CASSSLQGAGANVLTF.

V gene TRBV9 combines with J gene TRBJ2-2; D gene ambiguous. The V end lost 2 bases, the J end lost 6 bases, and 5 bases lay between the germline ends. CDR3 length equals 12 residues. Germline V lookup: CDR1 SGDLS, CDR2 YYNGEE. CDR3 DNA: TGTGCCAGCAGCGTCCTTGCCGGGGAGCTGTTTTTT. It is translated as CASSVLAGELFF. The entire variable domain, with the rest obtained from reference TRBV9 and TRBJ2-2, is as follows: DSGVTQTPKHLITATGQRVTLRCSPRSGDLSVYWYQQSLDQGLQFLIQYYNGEERAKGNILERFSAQQFPDLHSELNLSSLELGDSALYFCASSVLAGELFFGEGSRLTVL.

The V and J genes are TRBV5-6 and TRBJ1-5, with a weak D call TRBD1 (6 bases). Germline V lookup: CDR1 SGHDT, CDR2 YYEEEE. Trimming cost V 1 base and J 9 bases, with 14 bases left between them. There are 14 residues in the CDR3. The CDR3 here is CASSLLRGAGPQHF. As DNA, the CDR3 is TGTGCCAGCAGCTTGCTGCGGGGGGCCGGGCCCCAGCATTTT.

This chain links TRBV3-1 (or the pseudogene TRBV3-2) with TRBJ2-7; 11 nucleotides line up with TRBD1. The V and J ends lost 4 bases and 4 bases, in that order; junction bases with no gene match: 9. CDR3 length: 16 residues. Looked up from germline, CDR1 is LGHDT and CDR2 is YNNKEL (reference sequence). The chain's CDR3 is CASSPFYGTGGYEQYF. CDR3 coding DNA: TGTGCCAGCAGCCCCTTCTACGGGACAGGGGGTTACGAGCAGTACTTC.

This chain's CDR3 is CASSLSYPSGQSTDTQYF. In DNA, the CDR3 is TGTGCCAGCAGCTTATCCTACCCGAGCGGGCAGAGCACAGATACGCAGTATTTT. The rearrangement joins TRBV7-6 to TRBJ2-3; possibly TRBD2 for D (6 bases). CDR1 and CDR2 (germline): SGHVS, FNYEAQ. The V end was cut by 2 bases, the J end by 0 bases, with 18 bases between. The CDR3 loop spans 18 amino acids.

This clone is labeled medium-sized. This sequence joins TRBV12-3 or TRBV12-4 and TRBJ1-2; 9 bases fit TRBD1. Trimming cost V 5 bases and J 5 bases; bases outside gene matches: 3. The CDR3 contains 13 residues. CDR3 nucleotides: TGTGCCAGCAGTACCGGGACAGGGTATGGCTACACCTTC. Translating it yields CASSTGTGYGYTF.

This chain uses TRBV6-5 with TRBJ2-7; 10 nucleotides align to TRBD2. J gave up 3 bases and V 6 bases, and 8 bases lay outside the gene matches. Per the germline V gene, CDR1 is MNHEY and CDR2 is SVGAGI. This CDR3 spans 15 amino acids. The CDR3 bases are TGTGCCAGCAGGGGGAGCGGGAGGGCCGTCTACGAGCAGTACTTC. Translation gives CASRGSGRAVYEQYF.

The chain links TRBV19 to TRBJ1-5; unclear D gene. The CDR3 sequence is 13 residues long. Germline V gene sequence: CDR1 LNHDA, CDR2 SQIVND (reference sequence). Trimming shortened V by 11 bases and J by 0 bases, and 11 bases separated the two germline ends. CDR3 sequence reads: CAGSGSSNQPQHF. DNA for the CDR3: TGTGCCGGTTCTGGCAGTAGCAATCAGCCCCAGCATTTT.

This clone was seen a handful of times. J is TRBJ2-1 and V is TRBV7-8; TRBD2 matches 7 bases. Trimming cost V 4 bases and J 3 bases; bases outside gene matches: 9. The CDR3 length is 16 residues. Germline CDR1 is SGHVS and CDR2 is FQNEAQ. The CDR3 is CASSSPGGRVYNEQFF. CDR3 nucleotides: TGTGCCAGCAGCTCCCCCGGCGGGAGAGTCTACAATGAGCAGTTCTTC.